The source of this T cell receptor (beta chain) is a study of graft-versus-host responses after intestinal transplantation. Study at large: Multivisceral, liver-intestinal, or isolated intestinal grafts went to recipients. Uniformly, recipients were administered anti-thymocyte globulin induction with subsequent tacrolimus and steroids for around 3 years.

Germline CDR1 reads SGHNT; CDR2 reads YYREEE (reference sequence). After removal of 4 bases from V and 3 bases from J, the junction contained 8 bases not matched to a gene. This CDR3 has 17 residues. On this clone: The antigen remains undetermined.

Findings of the study overall: Some GvH clones appeared in ileal mucosa or blood before recipient bone marrow. Early after transplant, HvG declines were associated with peak levels of circulating GvH clones.

This table comes from immunoSEQ multiplex PCR, and its TCRdb copy is limited to in-frame clones, with some not included. The sample carries 80,000 or so clones, about 90% recorded once. Sequenced here: PBMCs, sampled 98 days after intestinal transplantation. The rearrangement uses TRBV5-4 and TRBJ2-7; 15 nucleotides line up with TRBD2. This clonotype originated in a human patient who received an intestinal transplant, so some T cells may come from the graft donor. In nucleotides, the CDR3 is TGTGCCAGCAGCCCGGGACTAGCGGGAGGCCGCCTCTACGAGCAGTACTTC. This encodes CASSPGLAGGRLYEQYF.